Shown below are 6 T cell receptor beta chains from a single sample sequenced in a study of CD8 T cells in ankylosing spondylitis. The study, taken as a whole, reports: Blood of patients with ankylosing spondylitis appeared to be characterized by a TCR beta motif of 8 or 9 highly homologous variants.

TCRdb analysed the 5' RACE reads with MiXCR anew, one entry per CDR3 protein. The data contain roughly 670,000 distinct CDR3 sequences, about 20% of them seen just once; the ten biggest clones take up approximately 18%. These receptors are not linked to any known antigen. The sample taken for sequencing was blood, either unsorted or a sorted T cell fraction (not recorded which). The receptor set was obtained from a male donor with ankylosing spondylitis.

The chain links TRBV27 to TRBJ2-3, with TRBD2 matching 9 bases. The CDR3 contains 14 residues. CDR1 is MNHEY, CDR2 SMNVEV, per germline (reference sequence). V shed 5 bases and J 15 bases; nucleotides not matched to a gene: 15. The CDR3 protein is CASSPSSGSARGYF. The CDR3 nucleotides are TGTGCCAGCAGTCCGAGTAGCGGGAGCGCAAGGGGCTATTTT.

V gene TRBV6-1 combines with J gene TRBJ2-1; D remains ambiguous. This CDR3 contains 13 residues. The germline V gene encodes CDR1 MNHNS and CDR2 SASEGT. V lost 2 bases, J lost 6 bases, and 8 bases lay in between. The CDR3 coding sequence is TGTGCCAGCAGTGAATCAGACATCAATGAGCAGTTCTTC. Translating it yields CASSESDINEQFF.

This chain uses TRBV5-1 with TRBJ2-2; 7 bases map to TRBD1. V lost 4 bases to trimming and J lost 4 bases; unmatched junction nucleotides: 7. The CDR3 covers 15 residues. Germline loops: CDR1 SGHRS, CDR2 YFSETQ. CDR3 nucleotide sequence: TGCGCCAGCAGCAGCCCCGACAGGGTCACCGGGGAGCTGTTTTTT. Protein product: CASSSPDRVTGELFF. Looking up the rest from reference TRBV5-1 and TRBJ2-2 gives the full variable domain: KAGVTQTPRYLIKTRGQQVTLSCSPISGHRSVSWYQQTPGQGLQFLFEYFSETQRNKGNFPGRFSGRQFSNSRSEMNVSTLELGDSALYLCASSSPDRVTGELFFGEGSRLTVL.

Ten or more counts support this clonotype. The chain combines TRBV29-1 with TRBJ2-3, with 11 bases that match TRBD2. V lost 4 bases and J lost 3; bases outside the gene matches: 6. CDR1 SQVTM and CDR2 ANQGSEA come from the germline V gene. The CDR3 is made up of 15 amino acids. Here the CDR3 reads CSVVPGLAVTDTQYF. Written as DNA, the CDR3 is TGCAGCGTTGTCCCGGGACTAGCGGTGACAGATACGCAGTATTTT.

The rearrangement links TRBV28 to TRBJ2-7; the match to TRBD1 covers 9 bases. The CDR3 totals 16 residues. Trimming at V came to 6 bases and at J to 5 bases, leaving 14 bases not matched to a gene. Germline V gives CDR1 MDHEN, CDR2 SYDVKM. CDR3 nucleotide sequence: TGTGCCAGCAGGGACCTACCGGGACAGGGTCCTAACGAGCAGTACTTC. This encodes CASRDLPGQGPNEQYF.

The chain combines TRBV30 with TRBJ1-2; D unclear. V gave up 1 base and J gave up 5 bases, with 14 bases separating them. The CDR3 extends over 14 amino acids. Germline V gene data show CDR1 as GTSNPN and CDR2 as SVGIG (reference sequence). The CDR3 sequence is CAWSASIVYYGYTF. In nucleotides, the CDR3 is TGTGCCTGGAGTGCCTCTATCGTCTATTATGGCTACACCTTC.